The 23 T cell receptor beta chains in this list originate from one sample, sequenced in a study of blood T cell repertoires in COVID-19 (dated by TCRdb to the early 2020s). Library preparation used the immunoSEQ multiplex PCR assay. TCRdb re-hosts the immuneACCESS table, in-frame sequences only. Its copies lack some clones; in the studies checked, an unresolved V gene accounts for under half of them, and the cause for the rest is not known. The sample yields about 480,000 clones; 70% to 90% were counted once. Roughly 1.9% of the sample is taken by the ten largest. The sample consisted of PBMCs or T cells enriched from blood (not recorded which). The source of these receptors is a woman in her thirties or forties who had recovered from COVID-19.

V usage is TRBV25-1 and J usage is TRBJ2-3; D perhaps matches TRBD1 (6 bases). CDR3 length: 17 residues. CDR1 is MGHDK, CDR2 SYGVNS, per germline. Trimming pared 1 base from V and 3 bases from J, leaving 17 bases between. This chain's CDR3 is CASSEFGRGLGTDTQYF. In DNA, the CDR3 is TGTGCCAGCAGTGAATTCGGCAGGGGTCTCGGGACAGATACGCAGTATTTT.

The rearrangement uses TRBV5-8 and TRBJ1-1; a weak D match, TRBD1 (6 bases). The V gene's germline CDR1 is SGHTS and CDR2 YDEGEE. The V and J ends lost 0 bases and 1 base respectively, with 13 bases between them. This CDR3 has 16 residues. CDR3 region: CASSLVGGARNTEAFF. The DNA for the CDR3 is TGTGCCAGCAGCTTGGTCGGGGGGGCTAGGAACACTGAAGCTTTCTTT. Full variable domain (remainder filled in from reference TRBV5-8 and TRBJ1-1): EAGVTQSPTHLIKTRGQQATLRCSPISGHTSVYWYQQALGLGLQFLLWYDEGEERNRGNFPPRFSGRQFPNYSSELNVNALELEDSALYLCASSLVGGARNTEAFFGQGTRLTVV.

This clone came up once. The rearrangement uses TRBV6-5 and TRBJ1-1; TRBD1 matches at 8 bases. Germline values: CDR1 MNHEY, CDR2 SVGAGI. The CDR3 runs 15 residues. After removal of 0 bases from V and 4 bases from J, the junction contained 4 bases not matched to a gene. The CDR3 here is CASSYSGQALTEAFF. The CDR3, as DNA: TGTGCCAGCAGTTACTCGGGACAGGCTCTCACTGAAGCTTTCTTT.

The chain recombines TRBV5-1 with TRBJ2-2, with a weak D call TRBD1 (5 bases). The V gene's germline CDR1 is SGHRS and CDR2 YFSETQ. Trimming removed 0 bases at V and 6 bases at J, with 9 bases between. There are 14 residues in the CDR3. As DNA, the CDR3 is TGCGCCAGCAGCTTGGAGCCCAGGGCCGGGGAGCTGTTTTTT. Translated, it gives CASSLEPRAGELFF.

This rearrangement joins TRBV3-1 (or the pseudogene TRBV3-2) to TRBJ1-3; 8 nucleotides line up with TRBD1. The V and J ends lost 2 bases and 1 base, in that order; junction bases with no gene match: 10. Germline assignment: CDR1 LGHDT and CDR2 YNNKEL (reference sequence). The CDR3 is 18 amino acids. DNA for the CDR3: TGTGCCAGCAGCCAATATAGGACAGGGCGAATATCTGGAAACACCATATATTTT. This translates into CASSQYRTGRISGNTIYF.

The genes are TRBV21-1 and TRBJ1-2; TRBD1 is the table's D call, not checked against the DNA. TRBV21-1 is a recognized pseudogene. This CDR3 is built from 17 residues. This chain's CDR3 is CASSMPAPRVDLSGYTF. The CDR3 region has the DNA TGTGCCAGCAGCATGCCTGCCCCCAGGGTCGATCTCTCTGGCTACACCTTC.

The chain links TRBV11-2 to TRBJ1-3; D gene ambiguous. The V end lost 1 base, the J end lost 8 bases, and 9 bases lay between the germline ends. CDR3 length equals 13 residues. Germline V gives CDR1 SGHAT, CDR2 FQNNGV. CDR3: CASSLGPEYTIYF. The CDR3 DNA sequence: TGTGCCAGCAGCTTAGGACCGGAGTACACCATATATTTT.

CDR3 sequence reads: CASSQTRDGTGSPGELFF. The CDR3 DNA is TGCGCCAGCAGCCAAACAAGGGACGGGACAGGGAGCCCCGGGGAGCTGTTTTTT. This sequence joins TRBV4-3 and TRBJ2-2; 9 bases align to TRBD1. Looked up from germline, CDR1 is LGHNA and CDR2 is YSLEER. The J segment lost 6 bases and the V segment lost 2 bases, leaving 13 bases of the junction unmatched. This CDR3 spans 18 amino acids.

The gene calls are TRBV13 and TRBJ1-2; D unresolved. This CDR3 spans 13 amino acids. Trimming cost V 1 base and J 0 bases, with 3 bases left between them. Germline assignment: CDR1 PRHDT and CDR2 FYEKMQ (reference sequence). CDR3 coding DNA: TGTGCCAGCAGCTTAGTCACTAACTATGGCTACACCTTC. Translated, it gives CASSLVTNYGYTF.

The CDR3 coding sequence is TGTGCCAGCAGCTTGAACAGAGTAACTTACGAGCAGTACTTC. This sequence encodes CASSLNRVTYEQYF. The rearrangement joins TRBV5-4 to TRBJ2-7; D is unclear. The CDR3 spans 14 residues. From germline, CDR1 is SGHNT and CDR2 YYREEE (reference sequence). The V end lost 1 base, the J end lost 4 bases, and 12 bases lay between the germline ends.

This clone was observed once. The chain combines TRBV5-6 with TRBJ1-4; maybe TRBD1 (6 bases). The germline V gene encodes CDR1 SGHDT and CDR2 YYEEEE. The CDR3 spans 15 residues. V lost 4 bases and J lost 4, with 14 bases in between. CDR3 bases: TGTGCCAGCAGCCTACAGGGAACGCTTAATGAAAAACTGTTTTTT. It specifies CASSLQGTLNEKLFF. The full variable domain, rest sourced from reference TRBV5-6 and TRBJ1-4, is DAGVTQSPTHLIKTRGQQVTLRCSPKSGHDTVSWYQQALGQGPQFIFQYYEEEERQRGNFPDRFSGHQFPNYSSELNVNALLLGDSALYLCASSLQGTLNEKLFFGSGTQLSVL.

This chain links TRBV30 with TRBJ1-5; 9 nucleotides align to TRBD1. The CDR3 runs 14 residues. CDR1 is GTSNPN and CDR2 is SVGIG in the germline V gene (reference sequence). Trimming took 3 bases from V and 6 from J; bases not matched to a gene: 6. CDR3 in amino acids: CAWRPGTGTQPQHF. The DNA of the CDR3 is TGTGCCTGGAGACCAGGGACAGGGACTCAGCCCCAGCATTTT.

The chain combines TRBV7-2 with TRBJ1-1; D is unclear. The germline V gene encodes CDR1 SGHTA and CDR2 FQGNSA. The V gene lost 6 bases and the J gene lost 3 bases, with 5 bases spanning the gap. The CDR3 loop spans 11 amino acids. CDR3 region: CASSYDTEAFF. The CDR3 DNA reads TGTGCCAGCAGTTATGACACTGAAGCTTTCTTT.

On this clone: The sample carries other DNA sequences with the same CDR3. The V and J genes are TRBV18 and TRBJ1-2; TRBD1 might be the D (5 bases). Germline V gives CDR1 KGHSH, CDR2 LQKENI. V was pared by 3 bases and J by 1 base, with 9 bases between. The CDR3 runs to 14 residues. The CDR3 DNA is TGTGCCAGCTCACCGGGGCAAGATAACTATGGCTACACCTTC. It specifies CASSPGQDNYGYTF.

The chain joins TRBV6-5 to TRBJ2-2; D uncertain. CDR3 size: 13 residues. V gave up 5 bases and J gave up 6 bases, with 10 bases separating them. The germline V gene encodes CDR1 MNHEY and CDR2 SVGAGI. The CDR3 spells CASSIQVPGELFF. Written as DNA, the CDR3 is TGTGCCAGCAGTATCCAGGTCCCCGGGGAGCTGTTTTTT.

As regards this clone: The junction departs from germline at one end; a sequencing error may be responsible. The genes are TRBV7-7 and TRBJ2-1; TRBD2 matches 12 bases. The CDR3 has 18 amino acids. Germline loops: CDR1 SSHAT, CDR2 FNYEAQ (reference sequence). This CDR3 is CASSARTSGTISYNEQFF. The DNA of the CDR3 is TGTGCTAGCAGCGCCCGGACTAGCGGGACGATATCCTACAATGAGCAGTTCTTC.

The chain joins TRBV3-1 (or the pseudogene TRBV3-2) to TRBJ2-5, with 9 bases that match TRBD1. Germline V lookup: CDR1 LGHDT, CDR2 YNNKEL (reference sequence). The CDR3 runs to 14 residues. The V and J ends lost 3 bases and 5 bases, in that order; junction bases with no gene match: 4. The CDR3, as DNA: TGTGCCAGCAGCCAGACAGGGGGGACGGAGACCCAGTACTTC. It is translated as CASSQTGGTETQYF.

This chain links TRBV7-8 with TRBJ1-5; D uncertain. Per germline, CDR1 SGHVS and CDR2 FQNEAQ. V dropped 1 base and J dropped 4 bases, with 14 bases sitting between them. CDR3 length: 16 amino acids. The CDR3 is CASSLGGRIRNQPQHF. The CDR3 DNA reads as TGTGCCAGCAGCTTAGGAGGCAGAATAAGGAATCAGCCCCAGCATTTT. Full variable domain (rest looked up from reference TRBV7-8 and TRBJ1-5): GAGVSQSPRYKVAKRGQDVALRCDPISGHVSLFWYQQALGQGPEFLTYFQNEAQLDKSGLPSDRFFAERPEGSVSTLKIQRTQQEDSAVYLCASSLGGRIRNQPQHFGDGTRLSIL.

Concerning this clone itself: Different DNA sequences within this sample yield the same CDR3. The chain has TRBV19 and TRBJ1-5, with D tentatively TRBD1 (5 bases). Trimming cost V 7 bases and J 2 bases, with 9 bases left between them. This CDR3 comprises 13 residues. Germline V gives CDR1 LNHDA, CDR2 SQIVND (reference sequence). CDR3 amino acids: CASTSRGNQPQHF. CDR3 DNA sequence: TGTGCCAGTACCTCCAGGGGCAATCAGCCCCAGCATTTT.

CDR3: CASSPRDGSIYEQYF. In DNA, the CDR3 is TGTGCCAGCAGCCCTCGGGATGGTAGTATCTACGAGCAGTACTTC. The chain links TRBV21-1 to TRBJ2-7; TRBD2 reflects the table's D call only, with no check against the DNA. TRBV21-1 is termed a pseudogene. The CDR3 contains 15 residues.

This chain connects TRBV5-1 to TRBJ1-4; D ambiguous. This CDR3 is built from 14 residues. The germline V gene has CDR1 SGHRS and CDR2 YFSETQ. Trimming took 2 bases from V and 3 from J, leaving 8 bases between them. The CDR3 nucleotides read TGCGCCAGCAGCTTCGGGAGGGCTAATGAAAAACTGTTTTTT. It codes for CASSFGRANEKLFF.

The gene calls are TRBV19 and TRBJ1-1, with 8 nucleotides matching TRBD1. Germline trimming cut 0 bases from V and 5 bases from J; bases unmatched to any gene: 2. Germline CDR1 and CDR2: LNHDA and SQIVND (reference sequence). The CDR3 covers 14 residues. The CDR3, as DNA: TGTGCCAGTAGTATAGAGGACAGGGTTACTGAAGCTTTCTTT. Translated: CASSIEDRVTEAFF.

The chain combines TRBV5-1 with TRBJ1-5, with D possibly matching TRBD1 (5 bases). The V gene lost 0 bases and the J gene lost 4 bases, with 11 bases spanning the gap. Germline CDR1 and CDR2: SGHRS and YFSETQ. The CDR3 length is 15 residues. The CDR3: CASSLGTGENQPQHF. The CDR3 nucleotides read TGCGCCAGCAGCTTGGGAACAGGAGAAAATCAGCCCCAGCATTTT.